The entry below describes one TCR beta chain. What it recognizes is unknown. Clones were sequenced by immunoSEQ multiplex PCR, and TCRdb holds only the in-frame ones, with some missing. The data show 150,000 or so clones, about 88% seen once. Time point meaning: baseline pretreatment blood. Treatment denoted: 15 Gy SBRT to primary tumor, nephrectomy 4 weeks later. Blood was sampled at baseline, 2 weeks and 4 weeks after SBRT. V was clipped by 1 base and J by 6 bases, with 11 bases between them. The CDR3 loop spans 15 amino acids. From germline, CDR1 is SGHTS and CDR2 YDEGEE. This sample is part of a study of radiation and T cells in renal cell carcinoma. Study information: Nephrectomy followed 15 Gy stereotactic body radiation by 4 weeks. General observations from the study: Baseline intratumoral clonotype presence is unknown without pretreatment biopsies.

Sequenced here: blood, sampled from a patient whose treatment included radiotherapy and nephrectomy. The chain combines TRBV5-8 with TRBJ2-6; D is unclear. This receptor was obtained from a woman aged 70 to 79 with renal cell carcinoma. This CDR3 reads CASSLRAAEANVLTF. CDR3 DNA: TGTGCCAGCAGCTTGAGAGCAGCTGAGGCCAACGTCCTGACTTTC.